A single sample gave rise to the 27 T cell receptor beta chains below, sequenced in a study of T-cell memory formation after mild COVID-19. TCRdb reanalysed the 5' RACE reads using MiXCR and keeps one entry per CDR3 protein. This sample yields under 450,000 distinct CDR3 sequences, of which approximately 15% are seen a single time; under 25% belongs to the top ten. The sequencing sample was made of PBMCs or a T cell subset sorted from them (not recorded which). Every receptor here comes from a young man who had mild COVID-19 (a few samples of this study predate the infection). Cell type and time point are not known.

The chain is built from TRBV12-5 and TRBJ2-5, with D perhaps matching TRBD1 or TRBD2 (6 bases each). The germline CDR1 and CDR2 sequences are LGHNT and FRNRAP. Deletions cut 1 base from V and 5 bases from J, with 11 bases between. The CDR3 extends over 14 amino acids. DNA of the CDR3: TGTGCTAGTGGTTTGGACGGGGGCTCGGAGACCCAGTACTTC. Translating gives CASGLDGGSETQYF. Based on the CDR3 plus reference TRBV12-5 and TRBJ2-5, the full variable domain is DARVTQTPRHKVTEMGQEVTMRCQPILGHNTVFWYRQTMMQGLELLAYFRNRAPLDDSGMPKDRFSAEMPDATLATLKIQPSEPRDSAVYFCASGLDGGSETQYFGPGTRLLVL.

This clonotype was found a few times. CDR3 amino acids: CSVTGYNEQFF. The CDR3 coding sequence is TGCAGCGTGACAGGTTACAATGAGCAGTTCTTC. The chain recombines TRBV29-1 with TRBJ2-1, with D possibly TRBD1 on 6 matching bases. The CDR3 totals 11 residues. V lost 6 bases, J lost 4 bases, and 7 bases lay in between. CDR1 and CDR2 from the germline V gene are SQVTM and ANQGSEA.

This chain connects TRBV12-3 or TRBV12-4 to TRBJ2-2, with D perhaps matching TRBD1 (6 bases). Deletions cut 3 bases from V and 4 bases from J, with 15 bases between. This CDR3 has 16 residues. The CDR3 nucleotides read TGTGCCAGCAGTTTTTTTAGGGGGACATCCACCGGGGAGCTGTTTTTT. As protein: CASSFFRGTSTGELFF.

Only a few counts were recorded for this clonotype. The CDR3 region has the DNA TGTGCCACCGGATGGACTACTAACACCGGGGAGCTGTTTTTT. Translation: CATGWTTNTGELFF. This chain uses TRBV5-8 with TRBJ2-2; D is perhaps TRBD2 (6 bases). Deletions cut 9 bases from V and 2 bases from J, with 14 bases between. The CDR3 has 14 amino acids. Germline values: CDR1 SGHTS, CDR2 YDEGEE.

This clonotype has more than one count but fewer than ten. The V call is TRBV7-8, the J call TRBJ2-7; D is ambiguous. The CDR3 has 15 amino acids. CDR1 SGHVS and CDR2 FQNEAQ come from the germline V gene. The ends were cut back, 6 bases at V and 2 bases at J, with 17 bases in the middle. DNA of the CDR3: TGTGCCAGCAGGGCGATCCAATCCCCCGCCTACGAGCAGTACTTC. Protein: CASRAIQSPAYEQYF.

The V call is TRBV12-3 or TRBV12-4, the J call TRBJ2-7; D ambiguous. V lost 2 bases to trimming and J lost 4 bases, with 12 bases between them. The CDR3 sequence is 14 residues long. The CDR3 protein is CASSLRSIGYEQYF. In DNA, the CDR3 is TGTGCCAGCAGTTTACGGAGTATCGGTTACGAGCAGTACTTC.

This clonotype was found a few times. The CDR3 region has the DNA TGCGCCAGCAGCTTGAGTCTAGCGGGTAGCACAGATACGCAGTATTTT. This encodes CASSLSLAGSTDTQYF. V and J are TRBV5-1 and TRBJ2-3, with 8 bases identical to TRBD2. The CDR3 spans 16 residues. The germline gives CDR1 SGHRS, CDR2 YFSETQ. Germline trimming cut 1 base from V and 0 bases from J; bases unmatched to any gene: 4.

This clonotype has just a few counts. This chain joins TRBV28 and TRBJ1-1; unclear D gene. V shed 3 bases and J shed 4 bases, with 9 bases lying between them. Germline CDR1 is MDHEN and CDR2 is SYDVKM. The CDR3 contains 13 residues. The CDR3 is CASSFRVFTEAFF. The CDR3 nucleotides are TGTGCCAGCAGTTTTCGGGTTTTCACTGAAGCTTTCTTT.

The DNA of the CDR3 is TGTGCCAGCAGTTACATGTGGGCTCGGGGGCGAAAGAACACTGAAGCTTTCTTT. Protein product: CASSYMWARGRKNTEAFF. This chain connects TRBV6-2 or TRBV6-3 to TRBJ1-1, with a tentative D call TRBD1 (6 bases). CDR3 length: 18 residues. Germline CDR1 MNHEY, CDR2 SVGEGT. V was trimmed by 2 bases and J by 1 base, leaving 20 bases between them.

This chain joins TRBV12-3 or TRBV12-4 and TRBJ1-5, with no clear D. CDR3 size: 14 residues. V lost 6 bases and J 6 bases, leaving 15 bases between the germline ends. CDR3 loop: CASRPGALSQPQHF. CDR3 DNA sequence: TGTGCCAGCAGACCTGGAGCCTTGTCTCAGCCCCAGCATTTT.

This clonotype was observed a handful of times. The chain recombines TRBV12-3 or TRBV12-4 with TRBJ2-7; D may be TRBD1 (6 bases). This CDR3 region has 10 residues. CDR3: CASSPGGSSV. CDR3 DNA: TGTGCCAGCAGTCCTGGGGGCTCCAGCGTC.

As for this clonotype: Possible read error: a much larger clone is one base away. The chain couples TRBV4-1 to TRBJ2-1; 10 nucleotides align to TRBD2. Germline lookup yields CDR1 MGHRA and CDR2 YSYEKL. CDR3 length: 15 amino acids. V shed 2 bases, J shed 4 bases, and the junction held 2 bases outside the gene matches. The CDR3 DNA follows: TGCGCCAGCAGCCAATCTAGCGGGGGTTACAATGAGCAGTTCTTC. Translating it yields CASSQSSGGYNEQFF.

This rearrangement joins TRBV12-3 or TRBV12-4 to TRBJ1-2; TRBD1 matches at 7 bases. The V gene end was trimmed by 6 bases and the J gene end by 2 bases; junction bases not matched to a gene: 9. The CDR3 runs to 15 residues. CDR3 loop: CASSSRGGLNYGYTF. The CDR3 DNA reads TGTGCCAGCAGCTCCAGGGGGGGGCTAAACTATGGCTACACCTTC.

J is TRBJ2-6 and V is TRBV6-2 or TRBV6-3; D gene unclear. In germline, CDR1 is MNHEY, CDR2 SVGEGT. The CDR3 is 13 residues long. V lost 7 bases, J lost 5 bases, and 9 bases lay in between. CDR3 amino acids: CASTEVWANVLTF. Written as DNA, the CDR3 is TGTGCCAGCACCGAAGTATGGGCCAACGTCCTGACTTTC.

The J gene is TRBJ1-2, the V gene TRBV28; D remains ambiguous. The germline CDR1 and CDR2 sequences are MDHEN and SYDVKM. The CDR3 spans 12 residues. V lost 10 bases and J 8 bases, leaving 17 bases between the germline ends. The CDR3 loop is CAISGPRRGYTF. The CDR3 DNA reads TGTGCCATTTCCGGACCGAGAAGGGGCTACACCTTC.

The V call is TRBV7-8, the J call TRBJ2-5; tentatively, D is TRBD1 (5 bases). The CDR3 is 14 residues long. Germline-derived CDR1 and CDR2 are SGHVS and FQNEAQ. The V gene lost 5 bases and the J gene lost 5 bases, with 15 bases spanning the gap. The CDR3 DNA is TGTGCCAGCAGCCTGAATGGACATTTGGAGACCCAGTACTTC. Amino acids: CASSLNGHLETQYF.

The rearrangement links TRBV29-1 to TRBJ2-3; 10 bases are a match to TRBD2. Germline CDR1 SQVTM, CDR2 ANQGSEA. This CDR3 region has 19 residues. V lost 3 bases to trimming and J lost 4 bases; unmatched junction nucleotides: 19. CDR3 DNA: TGCAGCGTTGATGTGCGGCAGCGGGGGGGCCGTATATATCCAGATACGCAGTATTTT. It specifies CSVDVRQRGGRIYPDTQYF.

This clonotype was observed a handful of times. The CDR3, as DNA: TGTGCCACCTCAACCGACAGGGAGTTTGCAGATACGCAGTATTTT. Its protein product is CATSTDREFADTQYF. This chain joins TRBV6-5 and TRBJ2-3; 7 bases are a match to TRBD1. Trimming removed 10 bases from V and 4 bases from J; junction bases left unmatched: 14. The germline V gene encodes CDR1 MNHEY and CDR2 SVGAGI. The CDR3 is 15 amino acids.

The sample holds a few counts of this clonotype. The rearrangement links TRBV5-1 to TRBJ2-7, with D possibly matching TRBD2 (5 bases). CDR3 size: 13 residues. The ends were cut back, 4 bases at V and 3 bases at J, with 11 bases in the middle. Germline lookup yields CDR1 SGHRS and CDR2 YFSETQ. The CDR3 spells CASSPGIHYEQYF. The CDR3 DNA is TGCGCCAGCAGCCCCGGGATACACTACGAGCAGTACTTC. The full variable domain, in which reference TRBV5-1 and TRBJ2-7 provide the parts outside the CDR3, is KAGVTQTPRYLIKTRGQQVTLSCSPISGHRSVSWYQQTPGQGLQFLFEYFSETQRNKGNFPGRFSGRQFSNSRSEMNVSTLELGDSALYLCASSPGIHYEQYFGPGTRLTVT.

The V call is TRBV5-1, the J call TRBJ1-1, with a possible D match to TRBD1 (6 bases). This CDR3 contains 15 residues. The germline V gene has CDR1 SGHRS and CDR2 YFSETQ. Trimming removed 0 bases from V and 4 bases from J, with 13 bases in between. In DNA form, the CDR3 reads TGCGCCAGCAGCTTGGTTGAGGGGGTCGGCACTGAAGCTTTCTTT. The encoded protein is CASSLVEGVGTEAFF.

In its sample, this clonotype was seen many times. The chain's CDR3 is CASSSNGQGGETQYF. CDR3 sequence (DNA): TGTGCCAGCAGCTCTAACGGACAGGGCGGAGAGACCCAGTACTTC. The chain combines TRBV7-2 with TRBJ2-5; TRBD1 agrees at 8 bases. This CDR3 region has 15 residues. Looked up from germline, CDR1 is SGHTA and CDR2 is FQGNSA. J lost 4 bases, V lost 4 bases, and 8 bases had no gene match.

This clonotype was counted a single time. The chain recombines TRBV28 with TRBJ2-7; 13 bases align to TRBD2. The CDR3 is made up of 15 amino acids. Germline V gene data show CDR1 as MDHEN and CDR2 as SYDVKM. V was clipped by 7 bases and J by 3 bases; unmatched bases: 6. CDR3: CASTAGLAGNYEQYV. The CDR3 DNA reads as TGTGCCAGCACCGCGGGACTAGCGGGGAACTACGAGCAGTACGTC.

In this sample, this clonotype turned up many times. The CDR3 sequence: CASSQGGEGYNEQFF. In nucleotides, the CDR3 is TGTGCCAGCAGCCAGGGGGGAGAAGGGTACAATGAGCAGTTCTTC. This chain links TRBV3-1 with TRBJ2-1, with a weak D call TRBD2 (6 bases). The CDR3 is 15 residues long. V lost 3 bases and J lost 4, with 13 bases in between. CDR1 and CDR2 from the germline V gene are LGHDT and YNNKEL (reference sequence).

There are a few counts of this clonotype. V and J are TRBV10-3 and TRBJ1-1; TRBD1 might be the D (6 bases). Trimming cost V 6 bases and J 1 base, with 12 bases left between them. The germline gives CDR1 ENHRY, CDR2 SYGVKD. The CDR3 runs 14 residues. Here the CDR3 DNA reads TGTGCCATCAGGAGTTACAGGGAGAACACTGAAGCTTTCTTT. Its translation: CAIRSYRENTEAFF.

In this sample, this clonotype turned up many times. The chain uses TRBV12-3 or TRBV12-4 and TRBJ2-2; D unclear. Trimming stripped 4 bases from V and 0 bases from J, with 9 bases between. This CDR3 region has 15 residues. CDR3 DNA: TGTGCCAGCAGTTCCCTTGCGGCGAACACCGGGGAGCTGTTTTTT. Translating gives CASSSLAANTGELFF.

The CDR3 sequence is CASSQVRSGLGEQYF. CDR3 coding DNA: TGCGCCAGCAGCCAAGTACGGAGCGGCCTCGGCGAGCAGTACTTC. V usage is TRBV4-3 and J usage is TRBJ2-7; D possibly corresponds to TRBD2 (5 bases). Germline V gene data show CDR1 as LGHNA and CDR2 as YSLEER. V lost 1 base and J 6 bases, leaving 16 bases between the germline ends. The CDR3 length is 15 residues.

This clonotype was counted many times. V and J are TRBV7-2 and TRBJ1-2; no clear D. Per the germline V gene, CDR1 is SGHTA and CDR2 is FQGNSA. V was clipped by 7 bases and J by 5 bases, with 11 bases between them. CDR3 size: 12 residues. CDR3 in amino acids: CASNQATYGYTF. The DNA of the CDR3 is TGTGCCAGCAATCAGGCAACTTATGGCTACACCTTC.